The present TCR beta chain was sequenced within a study of radiotherapy plus CTLA-4 blockade in lung cancer. Study-wide points: Best predicting response, reportedly, were early blood T cell clone dynamics, with interferon-beta. Radiotherapy plus ipilimumab was followed by expansion in blood of tumor-derived TCR clones.

In regard to this clone: What it binds is not known.

Using immunoSEQ multiplex PCR, the repertoire was profiled, and TCRdb retains in-frame clones only, with some absent. The sample shows around 72,000 clones, 78% of them seen only once. Germline CDR1 is SGDLS and CDR2 is YYNGEE. There are 13 residues in the CDR3. The V end was cut by 6 bases, the J end by 4 bases, with 10 bases between. The genes are TRBV9 and TRBJ2-2; no clear D. The TCR comes from a human donor with non-small cell lung cancer who had a complete response to radiotherapy plus ipilimumab. Sequenced material: peripheral blood, taken from a patient treated with radiotherapy plus ipilimumab. This chain's CDR3 is CASKPSVTGELFF. CDR3 sequence (DNA): TGTGCCAGCAAACCCAGCGTCACCGGGGAGCTGTTTTTT.